This entry lists 29 T cell receptor beta chains sequenced from one sample in a study of OX40 agonist ivuxolimab in advanced cancers. Method: immunoSEQ multiplex PCR; TCRdb's copy keeps in-frame clones and lacks some. The sample lists under 150,000 clones; 90% to 95% were seen once. Sequencing used CD4+ or CD8+ T cells sorted from blood, obtained in a trial of the OX40 agonist ivuxolimab. The receptor set was obtained from an adult with an advanced solid tumor such as melanoma, head and neck, liver or kidney cancer.

This chain joins TRBV5-1 and TRBJ1-2, with D possibly being TRBD1 (6 bases). Germline loops: CDR1 SGHRS, CDR2 YFSETQ. This CDR3 spans 17 amino acids. V lost 0 bases, J lost 1 base, and 16 bases lay in between. The CDR3 DNA reads as TGCGCCAGCAGCTTGGGGGGGAGGACAGACCTTAACTATGGCTACACCTTC. As protein: CASSLGGRTDLNYGYTF.

V gene TRBV19 combines with J gene TRBJ2-5; 9 bases are a match to TRBD1. The CDR3 runs 13 residues. The germline V gene encodes CDR1 LNHDA and CDR2 SQIVND (reference sequence). With 7 bases clipped from V and 4 bases from J, the junction kept 4 bases outside the gene matches. Here the CDR3 reads CASIPTGGETQYF. In DNA, the CDR3 is TGTGCCAGTATTCCGACAGGGGGAGAGACCCAGTACTTC.

The V call is TRBV5-5, the J call TRBJ2-2, with unresolved D. V lost 2 bases and J lost 5, with 7 bases in between. Germline values: CDR1 SGHKS, CDR2 YYEKEE (reference sequence). The CDR3 totals 13 residues. The CDR3 DNA is TGTGCCAGCAGCTTAGAGCCTACCGGGGAGCTGTTTTTT. This translates into CASSLEPTGELFF.

This chain links TRBV19 with TRBJ1-5; 9 bases match TRBD1. V lost 4 bases and J lost 3; bases outside the gene matches: 4. This CDR3 is built from 15 residues. CDR1 and CDR2 (germline): LNHDA, SQIVND (reference sequence). The DNA for the CDR3 is TGTGCCAGTAGTAAGGGACAGGGCTTCAATCAGCCCCAGCATTTT. It codes for CASSKGQGFNQPQHF.

The chain employs TRBV27 and TRBJ2-4; no clear D. The germline V and J ends were trimmed by 7 bases and 7 bases, with 8 bases remaining between them. Germline CDR1 and CDR2: MNHEY and SMNVEV (reference sequence). This CDR3 has 11 amino acids. The chain's CDR3 is CASTLFNIQYF. The CDR3 DNA follows: TGTGCCAGCACCCTTTTTAACATTCAGTACTTC.

The chain joins TRBV28 to TRBJ2-2, with TRBD2 identical over 8 bases. This CDR3 has 15 residues. After removal of 6 bases from V and 4 bases from J, the junction contained 7 bases not matched to a gene. Germline CDR1 and CDR2: MDHEN and SYDVKM. The CDR3 protein is CASSLAGSSTGELFF. The DNA for the CDR3 is TGTGCCAGCAGCTTAGCGGGATCGAGCACCGGGGAGCTGTTTTTT.

Of note for this clone: The same CDR3 can be traced to other DNA sequences in this sample. The chain links TRBV27 to TRBJ2-7; 14 nucleotides align to TRBD2. Per the germline V gene, CDR1 is MNHEY and CDR2 is SMNVEV (reference sequence). V gave up 4 bases and J gave up 2 bases; unmatched junction bases: 1. The CDR3 contains 15 residues. The CDR3 spells CASSSGLAGAYEQYF. CDR3 DNA: TGTGCCAGCAGTTCGGGACTAGCGGGAGCCTACGAGCAGTACTTC.

The V and J genes are TRBV18 and TRBJ1-1; 10 bases fit TRBD1. Per the germline V gene, CDR1 is KGHSH and CDR2 is LQKENI. This CDR3 contains 17 residues. The V segment lost 0 bases and the J segment 0 bases; nucleotides outside the gene matches: 4. CDR3 coding DNA: TGTGCCAGCTCACCACCGACAGGGGGCATCATGAACACTGAAGCTTTCTTT. Encoded protein: CASSPPTGGIMNTEAFF.

The rearrangement joins TRBV5-1 to TRBJ2-3, with 7 bases that match TRBD1. The V gene end was trimmed by 4 bases and the J gene end by 2 bases; junction bases not matched to a gene: 10. CDR1 and CDR2 from the germline V gene are SGHRS and YFSETQ. The length of the CDR3 is 16 residues. Here the CDR3 reads CASSVQGEGATDTQYF. DNA for the CDR3: TGCGCCAGCAGCGTGCAGGGTGAGGGGGCCACAGATACGCAGTATTTT.

The genes are TRBV9 and TRBJ1-6, with D possibly matching TRBD1 (5 bases). V shed 3 bases and J shed 7 bases, with 8 bases lying between them. In germline, CDR1 is SGDLS, CDR2 YYNGEE. CDR3 length: 13 residues. CDR3 coding DNA: TGTGCCAGCAGCGGGGACGGAAATTCACCCCTCCACTTT. It codes for CASSGDGNSPLHF. Variable domain in full (rest from reference TRBV9 and TRBJ1-6): DSGVTQTPKHLITATGQRVTLRCSPRSGDLSVYWYQQSLDQGLQFLIQYYNGEERAKGNILERFSAQQFPDLHSELNLSSLELGDSALYFCASSGDGNSPLHFGNGTRLTVT.

The genes are TRBV2 and TRBJ1-5; TRBD1 matches 8 bases. This CDR3 is built from 15 residues. V lost 4 bases, J lost 8 bases, and 10 bases stayed unmatched. Germline V gives CDR1 SNHLY, CDR2 FYNNEI. The CDR3 loop is CASSGAAAGGEPQHF. CDR3 nucleotide sequence: TGTGCCAGCAGTGGAGCAGCGGCAGGGGGCGAGCCCCAGCATTTT.

The genes are TRBV28 and TRBJ2-7, with TRBD2 matching over 14 bases. J lost 4 bases, V lost 6 bases, and 8 bases had no gene match. CDR1 is MDHEN and CDR2 is SYDVKM in the germline V gene. This CDR3 is built from 16 residues. CDR3: CASSLAGLAGAYEQYF. CDR3 nucleotide sequence: TGTGCCAGCAGCCTTGCGGGACTAGCGGGAGCATACGAGCAGTACTTC.

This clone was detected only once. The chain uses TRBV5-4 and TRBJ2-7; D unresolved. Germline loops: CDR1 SGHNT, CDR2 YYREEE (reference sequence). V lost 0 bases to trimming and J lost 2 bases, with 9 bases between them. The CDR3 covers 14 residues. The CDR3 sequence: CASSLGRLAYEQYF. CDR3 sequence (DNA): TGTGCCAGCAGCTTGGGTAGGCTGGCCTACGAGCAGTACTTC.

In DNA form, the CDR3 reads TGTGCCAGCAGCTTACGGGACAGTAATGGCTACACCTTC. This encodes CASSLRDSNGYTF. The chain is built from TRBV7-8 and TRBJ1-2; TRBD1 agrees at 7 bases. V lost 2 bases to trimming and J lost 6 bases; unmatched junction nucleotides: 3. Germline V gene data show CDR1 as SGHVS and CDR2 as FQNEAQ. The CDR3 is 13 amino acids.

V and J are TRBV12-5 and TRBJ2-5; 13 nucleotides match TRBD2. After removal of 1 base from V and 2 bases from J, the junction contained 1 base not matched to a gene. Germline V gene lookup returns CDR1 LGHNT and CDR2 FRNRAP. This CDR3 region has 16 residues. CDR3 protein: CASGLGLAGGQETQYF. CDR3 in DNA: TGTGCTAGTGGTTTGGGACTAGCGGGGGGACAAGAGACCCAGTACTTC.

This rearrangement joins TRBV10-3 to TRBJ2-5, with 10 bases identical to TRBD2. This CDR3 has 19 amino acids. The junction had 12 bases not matched to a gene; V was cut back by 0 bases and J by 2 bases. Germline lookup yields CDR1 ENHRY and CDR2 SYGVKD. The CDR3 nucleotides read TGTGCCATCAGTGAGTCGGTGGCTAGCGGGGGACGACCGCAAGAGACCCAGTACTTC. This translates into CAISESVASGGRPQETQYF.

The genes are TRBV7-8 and TRBJ1-2; D may be TRBD1 (5 bases). V shed 1 base and J shed 3 bases, with 6 bases lying between them. Germline V gene sequence: CDR1 SGHVS, CDR2 FQNEAQ. The CDR3 contains 13 residues. Here the CDR3 DNA reads TGTGCCAGCAGCTTAGGAGGGGACTATGGCTACACCTTC. Residues: CASSLGGDYGYTF.

The CDR3 region is CASSWVLAPGKQFF. For the CDR3, the DNA is TGTGCCAGCAGTTGGGTACTAGCCCCCGGTAAGCAGTTCTTC. The rearrangement joins TRBV6-1 to TRBJ2-1; perhaps TRBD2 as D (6 bases). CDR1 MNHNS and CDR2 SASEGT come from the germline V gene. This CDR3 spans 14 amino acids. Trimming removed 5 bases at V and 11 bases at J, with 19 bases between.

The chain couples TRBV6-1 to TRBJ1-4; 9 nucleotides align to TRBD1. V shed 4 bases, J shed 10 bases, and the junction held 10 bases outside the gene matches. The CDR3 spans 15 residues. Per germline, CDR1 MNHNS and CDR2 SASEGT. The CDR3 DNA reads TGTGCCAGCAGTGTCTTTCCGGGACAGGGCGGAAAACTGTTTTTT. It specifies CASSVFPGQGGKLFF.

The chain combines TRBV5-6 with TRBJ1-4; possibly TRBD1 for D (5 bases). The CDR3 has 15 amino acids. CDR1 is SGHDT and CDR2 is YYEEEE in the germline V gene. The ends were cut back, 4 bases at V and 13 bases at J, with 23 bases in the middle. CDR3 bases: TGTGCCAGCAGCACCAGAACAGGCGGAGGGTTCGGACTGTTTTTT. This gives the protein CASSTRTGGGFGLFF. Variable domain in full (rest from reference TRBV5-6 and TRBJ1-4): DAGVTQSPTHLIKTRGQQVTLRCSPKSGHDTVSWYQQALGQGPQFIFQYYEEEERQRGNFPDRFSGHQFPNYSSELNVNALLLGDSALYLCASSTRTGGGFGLFFGSGTQLSVL.

The chain links TRBV10-1 to TRBJ1-1; D is undetermined. CDR3 length equals 13 residues. CDR1 and CDR2 (germline): WNHNN, SYGVQD (reference sequence). V lost 9 bases, J lost 1 base, and 12 bases lay in between. The CDR3 loop is CARKIKTNTEAFF. CDR3 in DNA: TGCGCCAGAAAAATAAAGACGAACACTGAAGCTTTCTTT.

This clone showed up just once. The J gene is TRBJ1-1, the V gene TRBV6-6; no clear D gene. The CDR3 consists of 14 residues. Germline CDR1 and CDR2: MNHNY and SVGAGI (reference sequence). Between the trimmed V and J ends, which lost 0 bases and 6 bases, there was a span of 11 bases. The CDR3 DNA sequence: TGTGCCAGCAGTTACTCGCCAGGTCCCCCTGAAGCTTTCTTT. Encoded protein: CASSYSPGPPEAFF.

CDR3 region: CASSLGDRNTGELFF. CDR3 DNA: TGTGCCAGCAGCTTAGGGGACAGGAACACCGGGGAGCTGTTTTTT. The V gene is TRBV7-3, the J gene TRBJ2-2; 7 bases are a match to TRBD1. The germline CDR1 and CDR2 sequences are SGHTA and FQGTGA. Losses at the gene ends were 2 bases for V and 1 base for J; bases not matched to a gene: 1. This CDR3 is built from 15 residues.

This clone was seen a single time. The chain employs TRBV19 and TRBJ2-5; D not resolved. Deletions cut 4 bases from V and 0 bases from J, with 18 bases between. In germline, CDR1 is LNHDA, CDR2 SQIVND (reference sequence). This CDR3 has 17 amino acids. Here the CDR3 DNA reads TGTGCCAGTAGTACCCCGAACGACGGAAGGTACCAAGAGACCCAGTACTTC. Encoded protein: CASSTPNDGRYQETQYF.

In DNA form, the CDR3 reads TGTGCTAGTGGTTCGAGTTATCAGCCCCAGCATTTT. Protein product: CASGSSYQPQHF. This chain uses TRBV12-5 with TRBJ1-5; D unresolved. Germline CDR1 LGHNT, CDR2 FRNRAP. V was cut by 4 bases and J by 5 bases, with 6 bases left in between. This CDR3 has 12 residues.

The rearrangement joins TRBV7-9 to TRBJ1-1; D not certain. Germline assignment: CDR1 SEHNR and CDR2 FQNEAQ (reference sequence). Between the trimmed V and J ends, which lost 1 base and 6 bases, there was a span of 12 bases. This CDR3 region has 14 residues. The CDR3 spells CASSLEGKRAEAFF. The DNA for the CDR3 is TGTGCCAGCAGCTTAGAGGGTAAGAGGGCTGAAGCTTTCTTT.

V is TRBV13 and J is TRBJ2-2, with no clear D. V was pared by 6 bases and J by 7 bases, with 18 bases between. This CDR3 has 15 amino acids. Per germline, CDR1 PRHDT and CDR2 FYEKMQ (reference sequence). CDR3 coding DNA: TGTGCCAGCAGAAAAGCCTGGAAAGGAAGCGGGGAGCTGTTTTTT. Its translation is CASRKAWKGSGELFF.

The chain has TRBV6-6 and TRBJ1-5; 7 positions agree with TRBD1. CDR1 MNHNY and CDR2 SVGAGI come from the germline V gene (reference sequence). V shed 2 bases and J 9 bases; nucleotides not matched to a gene: 10. The CDR3 loop spans 15 amino acids. The chain's CDR3 is CASSYARDSPSPQHF. DNA of the CDR3: TGTGCCAGCAGTTACGCCCGGGACAGCCCATCGCCCCAGCATTTT.

The chain is built from TRBV5-6 and TRBJ1-3; TRBD1 is a possible D gene (5 bases). This CDR3 contains 16 residues. Trimming took off 1 base at V and 0 bases at J, with 11 bases between the two ends. Germline lookup yields CDR1 SGHDT and CDR2 YYEEEE. CDR3 coding DNA: TGTGCCAGCAGCTTGCGAGGGGACGACTCTGGAAACACCATATATTTT. Amino acids: CASSLRGDDSGNTIYF.